These 22 T cell receptor beta chains originate from one sample sequenced in a study of T cell responses to AZD1222 COVID-19 vaccine. Sequencing used immunoSEQ multiplex PCR; TCRdb keeps in-frame clones, though not all of them. The table has around 120,000 clones, roughly nine tenths seen once. Sequences were derived from peripheral blood, sampled on day 0 of AZD1222 vaccination. The receptors shown here come from an adult in good health.

This rearrangement joins TRBV12-3 or TRBV12-4 to TRBJ2-5; D call uncertain. V lost 5 bases to trimming and J lost 1 base, with 8 bases between them. The CDR3 totals 13 residues. The CDR3 region has the DNA TGTGCCAGCAGTCCGGGTCTCCAAGAGACCCAGTACTTC. It is translated as CASSPGLQETQYF.

The genes are TRBV5-6 and TRBJ2-7, with 8 bases that match TRBD1. Per germline, CDR1 SGHDT and CDR2 YYEEEE. This CDR3 is built from 15 residues. The V segment lost 1 base and the J segment 3 bases; nucleotides outside the gene matches: 6. CDR3 coding DNA: TGTGCCAGCAGCTTGCTCGGGACAGGCCTCTACGAGCAGTACTTC. Its protein product is CASSLLGTGLYEQYF.

In this sample, this clone turned up many times. The V call is TRBV4-2, the J call TRBJ2-1; D gene unclear. The CDR3 runs 12 residues. Germline CDR1 LGHNA, CDR2 YNFKEQ. V was pared by 2 bases and J by 9 bases, with 8 bases between. The CDR3 loop reads CASSQMAGEQFF. The CDR3 DNA is TGTGCCAGCAGCCAAATGGCCGGTGAGCAGTTCTTC.

The chain combines TRBV27 with TRBJ2-3; 10 bases line up with TRBD1. J gave up 3 bases and V 1 base, and 4 bases lay outside the gene matches. Germline V lookup: CDR1 MNHEY, CDR2 SMNVEV (reference sequence). The CDR3 is 16 amino acids. This chain's CDR3 is CASSLLPGQGTDTQYF. The CDR3 nucleotides read TGTGCCAGCAGTTTATTACCGGGACAGGGGACAGATACGCAGTATTTT.

With respect to this clone: The sample contains more than one DNA sequence encoding this CDR3. The chain carries TRBV29-1 and TRBJ2-3, with 10 bases matching TRBD2. V lost 3 bases, J lost 5 bases, and 11 bases stayed unmatched. CDR1 SQVTM and CDR2 ANQGSEA come from the germline V gene. The CDR3 extends over 16 amino acids. The CDR3: CSVEDRLAGVVDTQYF. CDR3 nucleotides: TGCAGCGTTGAGGATAGGCTAGCGGGAGTAGTAGATACGCAGTATTTT.

This clone was counted a single time. The chain carries TRBV5-4 and TRBJ2-5; 7 bases line up with TRBD1. Germline V gene sequence: CDR1 SGHNT, CDR2 YYREEE (reference sequence). This CDR3 comprises 14 residues. With V trimmed by 4 bases and J by 3 bases, 6 bases remained unmatched. CDR3 loop: CASSRTGDKETQYF. The CDR3 DNA sequence: TGTGCCAGCAGCCGGACAGGAGACAAAGAGACCCAGTACTTC. The entire variable domain, with the rest obtained from reference TRBV5-4 and TRBJ2-5, is as follows: ETGVTQSPTHLIKTRGQQVTLRCSSQSGHNTVSWYQQALGQGPQFIFQYYREEENGRGNFPPRFSGLQFPNYSSELNVNALELDDSALYLCASSRTGDKETQYFGPGTRLLVL.

This rearrangement joins TRBV6-5 to TRBJ2-2; 10 positions match TRBD1. Unmatched junction bases numbered 5, after V lost 7 bases and J lost 3 bases. The CDR3 is 15 amino acids. CDR1 MNHEY and CDR2 SVGAGI come from the germline V gene. The DNA of the CDR3 is TGTGCCAGCACCCGAGGGACAGGGGACACCGGGGAGCTGTTTTTT. This translates into CASTRGTGDTGELFF.

This chain uses TRBV28 with TRBJ2-1; 11 bases align to TRBD2. Germline CDR1 MDHEN, CDR2 SYDVKM. The V segment lost 4 bases and the J segment 15 bases; nucleotides outside the gene matches: 11. The CDR3 has 14 amino acids. The CDR3 nucleotides are TGTGCCAGCAGTTCGGAGGGACTAGCGGAGGGGAGGTTCTTC. Its protein is CASSSEGLAEGRFF. Combining the CDR3 with reference TRBV28 and TRBJ2-1 gives the whole variable domain DVKVTQSSRYLVKRTGEKVFLECVQDMDHENMFWYRQDPGLGLRLIYFSYDVKMKEKGDIPEGYSVSREKKERFSLILESASTNQTSMYLCASSSEGLAEGRFFGPGTRLTVL.

V is TRBV29-1 and J is TRBJ2-1, with 7 bases lining up with TRBD1. The CDR3 covers 14 residues. With V trimmed by 8 bases and J by 4 bases, 11 bases remained unmatched. Germline CDR1 and CDR2: SQVTM and ANQGSEA. The CDR3 DNA reads as TGCAGCCCGTACAGGGGCTCCGGATACAATGAGCAGTTCTTC. Its protein product is CSPYRGSGYNEQFF.

Only a few counts were recorded for this clone. This chain links TRBV11-2 with TRBJ1-1; D unresolved. CDR3 length: 15 amino acids. CDR1 is SGHAT and CDR2 is FQNNGV in the germline V gene. Trimming stripped 1 base from V and 4 bases from J, with 13 bases between. CDR3 nucleotides: TGTGCCAGCAGCTTAGTTTCGGTCGTGGGCACTGAAGCTTTCTTT. Translating gives CASSLVSVVGTEAFF.

The V and J genes are TRBV11-3 and TRBJ2-1, with 8 bases fitting TRBD2. From germline, CDR1 is SGHNT and CDR2 YENEEA. The trim removed 5 bases at V and 6 bases at J, leaving 15 bases unmatched. This CDR3 has 17 residues. The CDR3 spells CASSQILGAGGGNEQFF. The CDR3 bases are TGTGCCAGCAGCCAGATTTTGGGGGCGGGAGGAGGCAATGAGCAGTTCTTC.

This chain joins TRBV20-1 and TRBJ1-1; no reliable D call. Germline V gene lookup returns CDR1 DFQATT and CDR2 SNEGSKA (reference sequence). The length of the CDR3 is 11 residues. The V end lost 0 bases, the J end lost 12 bases, and 11 bases lay between the germline ends. For the CDR3, the DNA is TGCAGTGCTAGAGACAGCCATTTTTCTTTCTTT. This translates into CSARDSHFSFF.

CDR3 nucleotides: TGTGCCTCAATAAAGATCCCTGGCTACGAGCAGTACTTC. Translated, it gives CASIKIPGYEQYF. The rearrangement joins TRBV12-3 or TRBV12-4 to TRBJ2-7; D is unclear. This CDR3 has 13 residues. Trimming pared 11 bases from V and 3 bases from J, leaving 17 bases between.

The chain has TRBV2 and TRBJ1-1; 7 bases align to TRBD1. This CDR3 comprises 14 residues. Germline V gene data show CDR1 as SNHLY and CDR2 as FYNNEI. Trimming took 6 bases from V and 1 from J; bases not matched to a gene: 5. The CDR3, as DNA: TGTGCCAGCAGGGGACAGCCAGGGAACACTGAAGCTTTCTTT. Residues: CASRGQPGNTEAFF. The full variable domain, completed using reference TRBV2 and TRBJ1-1, is EPEVTQTPSHQVTQMGQEVILRCVPISNHLYFYWYRQILGQKVEFLVSFYNNEISEKSEIFDDQFSVERPDGSNFTLKIRSTKLEDSAMYFCASRGQPGNTEAFFGQGTRLTVV.

The chain combines TRBV18 with TRBJ1-2, with TRBD1 as a possible D gene (6 bases). Trimming removed 0 bases at V and 7 bases at J, with 18 bases between. Germline V gives CDR1 KGHSH, CDR2 LQKENI. The CDR3 length is 16 residues. This chain's CDR3 is CASSPPVSGQTGGYTF. Written as DNA, the CDR3 is TGTGCCAGCTCACCACCGGTATCAGGACAGACAGGTGGCTACACCTTC.

The gene calls are TRBV11-2 and TRBJ1-2; 7 bases are a match to TRBD1. The CDR3 is 15 residues long. V was clipped by 5 bases and J by 7 bases; unmatched bases: 13. The germline V gene has CDR1 SGHAT and CDR2 FQNNGV. The CDR3 DNA reads TGTGCCAGCAGCGAGTCTTCCGGGACAGTCGGTGGCTACACCTTC. Its protein is CASSESSGTVGGYTF. The entire variable domain, with the rest obtained from reference TRBV11-2 and TRBJ1-2, is as follows: EAGVAQSPRYKIIEKRQSVAFWCNPISGHATLYWYQQILGQGPKLLIQFQNNGVVDDSQLPKDRFSAERLKGVDSTLKIQPAKLEDSAVYLCASSESSGTVGGYTFGSGTRLTVV.

Here the CDR3 reads CASSQRRSTGELFF. The CDR3 nucleotides read TGTGCCAGCAGCCAAAGACGGAGCACCGGGGAGCTGTTTTTT. The V and J genes are TRBV14 and TRBJ2-2; D uncertain. Trimming took 2 bases from V and 4 from J, leaving 8 bases between them. Germline V CDR1 and CDR2: SGHDN, FVKESK. The CDR3 is 14 amino acids. Based on the CDR3 plus reference TRBV14 and TRBJ2-2, the full variable domain is EAGVTQFPSHSVIEKGQTVTLRCDPISGHDNLYWYRRVMGKEIKFLLHFVKESKQDESGMPNNRFLAERTGGTYSTLKVQPAELEDSGVYFCASSQRRSTGELFFGEGSRLTVL.

The chain couples TRBV27 to TRBJ2-5, with a tentative D call TRBD2 (6 bases). The CDR3 length is 15 residues. V was trimmed by 5 bases and J by 1 base, leaving 14 bases between them. The V gene's germline CDR1 is MNHEY and CDR2 SMNVEV (reference sequence). In nucleotides, the CDR3 is TGTGCCAGCAGTCCACCCGGGACTTTCCAAGAGACCCAGTACTTC. As protein: CASSPPGTFQETQYF.

The chain uses TRBV9 and TRBJ2-1; D gene uncertain. Per germline, CDR1 SGDLS and CDR2 YYNGEE. Deletions cut 2 bases from V and 8 bases from J, with 11 bases between. CDR3 length: 13 residues. CDR3 in amino acids: CASSVNWAHEQFF. The CDR3 DNA sequence: TGTGCCAGCAGCGTCAACTGGGCCCATGAGCAGTTCTTC.

This chain joins TRBV2 and TRBJ2-1; 8 nucleotides agree with TRBD2. V shed 7 bases and J 9 bases; nucleotides not matched to a gene: 2. This CDR3 contains 11 residues. Germline V lookup: CDR1 SNHLY, CDR2 FYNNEI. CDR3 DNA: TGTGCCAGCACCGGGACTAGTGAGCAGTTCTTC. This gives the protein CASTGTSEQFF.

This CDR3 is CAWSVRYNQPQHF. The CDR3 nucleotides read TGTGCCTGGAGTGTACGTTACAATCAGCCCCAGCATTTT. The gene calls are TRBV30 and TRBJ1-5; the D is unclear. V was cut by 0 bases and J by 3 bases, with 6 bases left in between. The germline V gene encodes CDR1 GTSNPN and CDR2 SVGIG (reference sequence). There are 13 residues in the CDR3.

This clone was seen a handful of times. This chain uses TRBV4-1 with TRBJ2-7, with D possibly matching TRBD2 (5 bases). The CDR3 runs to 15 residues. Trimming shortened V by 4 bases and J by 6 bases, and 19 bases separated the two germline ends. Germline CDR1 MGHRA, CDR2 YSYEKL. The CDR3 DNA is TGCGCCAGCAGCCCCCCTGTAGGAGGCTTAGGCGAGCAGTACTTC. This sequence encodes CASSPPVGGLGEQYF.